The following is a T cell receptor (beta chain) sequence with its context. The antigen remains unidentified. The repertoire was sequenced with immunoSEQ multiplex PCR; TCRdb's copy has only in-frame clones and lacks some. The sample consists of about 100,000 clones, roughly 87% of them appearing once. This entry is derived from a study of T cell responses to AZD1222 COVID-19 vaccine. Study-wide results and limits: Baseline seropositivity characterized only a handful of AZD1222 recipients. The donors showed a predominance of white British ancestry and of females, with possible underestimation of clonal diversity. Samples come after the peak T cell response, not at day 14.

V lost 7 bases to trimming and J lost 2 bases, with 22 bases between them. The CDR3 covers 17 residues. The germline CDR1 and CDR2 sequences are LNHDA and SQIVND (reference sequence). Analyses pooled second doses at about 4 or about 12 weeks. This TCR came from an adult who received the AZD1222 COVID-19 vaccine. Specimen: peripheral blood, collected 28 days after the second AZD1222 dose. The rearrangement links TRBV19 to TRBJ2-3; the D is unclear. In nucleotides, the CDR3 is TGTGCCAGTACGCAGGACCTCGGACGTTCGTTCACAGATACGCAGTATTTT. The encoded protein is CASTQDLGRSFTDTQYF.